The 9 T cell receptor beta chains below all came from one sample that was sequenced in a study of read filtering for tumor transcriptome and immune sequencing. From around 440 ng of RNA, a library with molecular barcoded alpha/delta and beta/gamma adaptors was made. From the reads, TCRdb called clonotypes with MiXCR, one entry per CDR3 protein. Among more than 55,000 distinct CDR3 sequences, roughly 20% were seen once, and the ten largest hold roughly 15%. Material: a population of CD138-negative cells sorted from bone marrow. These receptors all stem from a donor aged 40 or older with multiple myeloma.

V usage is TRBV12-2 and J usage is TRBJ2-2; no DNA check was done on the table's D call, TRBD2. TRBV12-2 counts as a pseudogene. The CDR3 sequence is 18 residues long. The DNA for the CDR3 is TGTGCAAGTCGCTTTCACCGACTAGCGGGAGGCGACACCGGGGAGCTGTTTTTT. This encodes CASRFHRLAGGDTGELFF.

By share of the sample, this clonotype is medium-sized. The J gene is TRBJ2-6, the V gene TRBV2; the D is unclear. Germline CDR1 is SNHLY and CDR2 is FYNNEI. V was shortened by 11 bases and J by 0 bases, with 11 bases between the two germline ends. The CDR3 is 14 residues long. The DNA of the CDR3 is TGTGCCCGACAATTGACCTCTGGGGCCAACGTCCTGACTTTC. This codes for CARQLTSGANVLTF. Together with reference TRBV2 and TRBJ2-6, the CDR3 gives the full variable domain: EPEVTQTPSHQVTQMGQEVILRCVPISNHLYFYWYRQILGQKVEFLVSFYNNEISEKSEIFDDQFSVERPDGSNFTLKIRSTKLEDSAMYFCARQLTSGANVLTFGAGSRLTVL.

Turning to this clonotype: One junction end does not reproduce the germline sequence, and a read error may be involved. The genes are TRBV29-1 and TRBJ2-1; a weak D match, TRBD1 (6 bases). The germline V gene has CDR1 SQVTM and CDR2 ANQGSEA. The length of the CDR3 is 13 residues. The CDR3 region is CSVVDWTDNEQFF. CDR3 DNA sequence: TGTAGCGTTGTAGACTGGACAGACAATGAGCAGTTCTTC.

This clonotype was seen more than once but under ten times. This chain uses TRBV20-1 with TRBJ2-7, with D possibly matching TRBD2 (6 bases). V was trimmed by 4 bases and J by 0 bases, leaving 16 bases between them. Germline assignment: CDR1 DFQATT and CDR2 SNEGSKA (reference sequence). The CDR3 has 15 amino acids. CDR3: CSATELGSGSYEQYF. In nucleotides, the CDR3 is TGCAGTGCTACGGAGCTAGGTAGCGGCTCCTACGAGCAGTACTTC.

About this clonotype itself: A much larger clone differs from this one at a single base, so this may be a read error. The conserved closing phenylalanine or tryptophan is absent in this CDR3, likely reflecting a read error. This chain uses TRBV4-2 with TRBJ1-2; 8 bases match TRBD1. Per the germline V gene, CDR1 is LGHNA and CDR2 is YNFKEQ. This CDR3 comprises 15 residues. Germline trimming cut 0 bases from V and 4 bases from J; bases unmatched to any gene: 4. The CDR3 loop reads CASSQERQGAYGYTL. The CDR3 DNA is TGTGCCAGCAGCCAAGAAAGGCAGGGGGCCTATGGCTACACCCTC.

This clonotype has a count of ten or more. The V gene is TRBV27, the J gene TRBJ2-1; D might be TRBD1 (6 bases). Germline CDR1 and CDR2: MNHEY and SMNVEV (reference sequence). The V end was cut by 2 bases, the J end by 3 bases, with 14 bases between. This CDR3 spans 16 amino acids. The CDR3 DNA is TGTGCCAGCAGTTTAGCCCAGGGGTTTGTCTACAATGAGCAGTTCTTC. Its translation is CASSLAQGFVYNEQFF.

This clonotype was found a few times. The gene calls are TRBV29-1 and TRBJ2-3, with 7 bases identical to TRBD2. CDR3 length equals 14 residues. Trimming removed 7 bases from V and 4 bases from J; junction bases left unmatched: 11. From germline, CDR1 is SQVTM and CDR2 ANQGSEA. CDR3 protein: CSGKRRETSDTQYF. In DNA, the CDR3 is TGCAGCGGGAAGCGGCGGGAGACGTCAGATACGCAGTATTTT.

Comment on this clonotype: A much larger clonotype is one base distant, so this may be a read error. The rearrangement joins TRBV12-3 or TRBV12-4 to TRBJ1-2; 10 bases agree with TRBD1. The CDR3 has 17 amino acids. CDR3 sequence reads: CASRHRWDRGRGDGHTF. CDR3 nucleotide sequence: TGTGCCAGCAGGCACCGGTGGGACAGGGGTAGAGGTGATGGCCACACCTTC.

The V call is TRBV7-2, the J call TRBJ2-7; 7 nucleotides match TRBD1. The CDR3 has 15 residues. Germline CDR1 is SGHTA and CDR2 is FQGNSA. Trimming removed 4 bases from V and 0 bases from J; junction bases left unmatched: 6. CDR3 in amino acids: CASSSQGESSYEQYF. The CDR3 DNA reads as TGTGCCAGCAGCTCCCAGGGGGAGAGCTCCTACGAGCAGTACTTC.